Shown below are 23 T cell receptor beta chains from a single sample sequenced in a study of technical replicates of blood from a handful of donors. Method: immunoSEQ multiplex PCR; TCRdb's copy keeps in-frame clones and lacks some. Of about 60,000 clones detected, around 86% appear once; the ten largest clones hold approximately 5.1%. The specimen was PBMCs. The receptors shown here come from a human donor in good health. Some clones in this sample may be carry-over from other donors' samples.

The genes are TRBV18 and TRBJ1-2; TRBD1 matches 7 bases. V was clipped by 2 bases and J by 2 bases; unmatched bases: 2. Germline assignment: CDR1 KGHSH and CDR2 LQKENI. The CDR3 is 14 residues long. The CDR3 reads CASSPWDSNYGYTF. In nucleotides, the CDR3 is TGTGCCAGCTCACCATGGGACAGCAACTATGGCTACACCTTC.

The V and J genes are TRBV6-5 and TRBJ2-3, with TRBD2 identical over 7 bases. J lost 8 bases, V lost 6 bases, and 14 bases had no gene match. Germline values: CDR1 MNHEY, CDR2 SVGAGI. The CDR3 is made up of 15 amino acids. The CDR3 DNA sequence: TGTGCCAGCAGGCCTCTAGCGGCCCCCGGGGTTACGCAGTATTTT. It encodes CASRPLAAPGVTQYF.

The CDR3 DNA is TGTGCCAGCAGTTACGCGTCGGGAGCGGTGGATACGCAGTATTTT. It specifies CASSYASGAVDTQYF. This chain connects TRBV6-5 to TRBJ2-3, with D possibly TRBD2 on 6 matching bases. Germline CDR1 MNHEY, CDR2 SVGAGI. The CDR3 is 15 amino acids. V was cut by 2 bases and J by 6 bases, with 15 bases left in between.

This clone was detected only a few times. The chain employs TRBV6-4 and TRBJ2-3, with 10 bases that match TRBD2. Germline V gene sequence: CDR1 MRHNA, CDR2 SNTAGT. After removal of 6 bases from V and 5 bases from J, the junction contained 5 bases not matched to a gene. The CDR3 has 14 residues. CDR3 coding DNA: TGTGCCAGCAGCCTAGCGGGAGCGAAAGATACGCAGTATTTT. Translation: CASSLAGAKDTQYF.

The rearrangement links TRBV29-1 to TRBJ1-1; D unresolved. V lost 4 bases to trimming and J lost 1 base, with 4 bases between them. Germline CDR1 is SQVTM and CDR2 is ANQGSEA. CDR3 length: 11 residues. CDR3 residues: CSVVWNTEAFF. The DNA of the CDR3 is TGCAGCGTTGTATGGAACACTGAAGCTTTCTTT.

The CDR3 DNA follows: TGCGCCAGCAGCCAGGGCCAGATGGCCGAGCAGTACTTC. As protein: CASSQGQMAEQYF. The chain is built from TRBV4-1 and TRBJ2-7; unclear D gene. The germline V gene has CDR1 MGHRA and CDR2 YSYEKL. The V and J ends lost 3 bases and 6 bases respectively, with 12 bases between them. This CDR3 spans 13 amino acids.

The chain couples TRBV7-8 to TRBJ2-7; D uncertain. This CDR3 is built from 13 residues. Trimming took 5 bases from V and 0 from J, leaving 8 bases between them. CDR1 SGHVS and CDR2 FQNEAQ come from the germline V gene. The CDR3 protein is CASSETGSYEQYF. The CDR3 DNA is TGTGCCAGCAGCGAGACTGGCTCCTACGAGCAGTACTTC.

The chain combines TRBV5-6 with TRBJ1-5; D is ambiguous. CDR1 SGHDT and CDR2 YYEEEE come from the germline V gene. This CDR3 is 12 amino acids long. Trimming cost V 4 bases and J 5 bases, with 7 bases left between them. In nucleotides, the CDR3 is TGTGCCAGCAGCCTAGCTGATCAGCCCCAGCATTTT. It yields the protein CASSLADQPQHF.

The chain is built from TRBV4-1 and TRBJ2-1; 14 positions match TRBD2. Per the germline V gene, CDR1 is MGHRA and CDR2 is YSYEKL. Trimming cost V 0 bases and J 3 bases; bases outside gene matches: 4. This CDR3 has 18 residues. CDR3 residues: CASSQDPGTSGSYNEQFF. The CDR3 nucleotides read TGCGCCAGCAGCCAAGATCCGGGGACTAGCGGGAGCTACAATGAGCAGTTCTTC.

The chain is built from TRBV7-9 and TRBJ2-6; D call uncertain. Trimming cost V 6 bases and J 0 bases, with 6 bases left between them. The CDR3 totals 14 residues. Germline lookup yields CDR1 SEHNR and CDR2 FQNEAQ (reference sequence). This chain's CDR3 is CASSTVSGANVLTF. The CDR3 nucleotides are TGTGCCAGCAGTACTGTCTCTGGGGCCAACGTCCTGACTTTC.

There are a few counts of this clone. This rearrangement joins TRBV5-1 to TRBJ2-3; 14 bases match TRBD2. Germline loops: CDR1 SGHRS, CDR2 YFSETQ. With 4 bases clipped from V and 7 bases from J, the junction kept 5 bases outside the gene matches. The CDR3 has 15 amino acids. CDR3 in amino acids: CASSTTSGGGYTQYF. DNA of the CDR3: TGCGCCAGCAGCACGACTAGCGGGGGGGGTTATACGCAGTATTTT.

The rearrangement uses TRBV7-2 and TRBJ2-2, with a possible D match to TRBD1 (5 bases). Germline lookup yields CDR1 SGHTA and CDR2 FQGNSA. CDR3 size: 13 residues. V was pared by 8 bases and J by 3 bases, with 10 bases between. In DNA, the CDR3 is TGTGCCAGCCCGCAGACAGACACCGGGGAGCTGTTTTTT. Translation: CASPQTDTGELFF.

This chain links TRBV7-2 with TRBJ1-5; possible D gene TRBD1, 5 bases. V dropped 3 bases and J dropped 6 bases, with 21 bases sitting between them. The CDR3 loop spans 17 amino acids. The germline V gene encodes CDR1 SGHTA and CDR2 FQGNSA. The CDR3 is CASSLILPREAVQPQHF. The CDR3 DNA sequence: TGTGCCAGCAGCTTGATCCTGCCCAGGGAGGCTGTTCAGCCCCAGCATTTT.

The chain joins TRBV7-2 to TRBJ2-7, with TRBD2 matching 10 bases. The CDR3 contains 16 residues. Germline loops: CDR1 SGHTA, CDR2 FQGNSA. The ends lost 3 bases at V and 7 bases at J; junction bases unmatched: 12. As DNA, the CDR3 is TGTGCCAGCAGCTTGAGTCAGCGGGAGGGCCGGAAGGAGCAGTACTTC. Translating it yields CASSLSQREGRKEQYF.

The CDR3 region is CASSPGLAAITGELFF. In DNA form, the CDR3 reads TGTGCCAGCAGCCCAGGCCTAGCGGCCATCACCGGGGAGCTGTTTTTT. The chain is built from TRBV11-1 and TRBJ2-2, with 7 nucleotides matching TRBD2. In germline, CDR1 is SGHAT, CDR2 FQDESV (reference sequence). This CDR3 region has 16 residues. The junction had 10 bases not matched to a gene; V was cut back by 5 bases and J by 4 bases.

DNA of the CDR3: TGTGCCAGCAGTTTAGTATCCAGTTCTGGAAACACCATATATTTT. It encodes CASSLVSSSGNTIYF. This chain connects TRBV28 to TRBJ1-3; D ambiguous. The CDR3 consists of 15 residues. Trimming left V 2 bases short and J 1 base short, with 9 bases between. Germline CDR1 reads MDHEN; CDR2 reads SYDVKM.

This sequence joins TRBV7-2 and TRBJ1-3, with a weak D call TRBD1 (5 bases). The CDR3 contains 17 residues. V lost 1 base and J 1 base, leaving 14 bases between the germline ends. Germline CDR1 SGHTA, CDR2 FQGNSA. The CDR3 protein is CASSLVYRRQSGNTIYF. As DNA, the CDR3 is TGTGCCAGCAGCTTAGTGTACAGGCGGCAATCTGGAAACACCATATATTTT.

The chain uses TRBV14 and TRBJ1-3, with 9 bases fitting TRBD1. The V gene end was trimmed by 1 base and the J gene end by 2 bases; junction bases not matched to a gene: 0. CDR3 size: 15 residues. Germline lookup yields CDR1 SGHDN and CDR2 FVKESK. CDR3 loop: CASSQGQGAGNTIYF. In DNA form, the CDR3 reads TGTGCCAGCAGCCAAGGACAGGGGGCTGGAAACACCATATATTTT.

This chain connects TRBV4-1 to TRBJ2-3; TRBD2 aligns across 14 bases. Trimming cost V 6 bases and J 6 bases; bases outside gene matches: 5. In germline, CDR1 is MGHRA, CDR2 YSYEKL. This CDR3 is built from 15 residues. The CDR3 spells CASRGTSGGQDTQYF. The DNA of the CDR3 is TGCGCCAGCAGGGGGACTAGCGGGGGCCAGGATACGCAGTATTTT.

This chain links TRBV13 with TRBJ2-2, with D hard to call. The germline gives CDR1 PRHDT, CDR2 FYEKMQ (reference sequence). The CDR3 contains 14 residues. Trimming took off 3 bases at V and 3 bases at J, with 8 bases between the two ends. CDR3 loop: CASSFRYYTGELFF. The DNA of the CDR3 is TGTGCCAGCAGCTTTCGGTATTACACCGGGGAGCTGTTTTTT.

The chain is built from TRBV6-5 and TRBJ2-7; 8 nucleotides match TRBD1. This CDR3 has 14 amino acids. Per germline, CDR1 MNHEY and CDR2 SVGAGI. The J segment lost 5 bases and the V segment lost 6 bases, leaving 9 bases of the junction unmatched. CDR3 protein: CASRRGQGIHEQYF. The CDR3 DNA sequence: TGTGCCAGCAGACGCGGACAGGGCATTCACGAGCAGTACTTC.

This clone was observed a single time. This chain joins TRBV10-3 and TRBJ2-7, with 7 bases aligning to TRBD1. The CDR3 covers 18 residues. V gave up 2 bases and J gave up 4 bases; unmatched junction bases: 17. Per the germline V gene, CDR1 is ENHRY and CDR2 is SYGVKD. CDR3 sequence (DNA): TGTGCCATCAGTGAGCAGTACCTGGGACAGCCAGGATTTTACGAGCAGTACTTC. Translated: CAISEQYLGQPGFYEQYF.

The chain couples TRBV4-1 to TRBJ2-1, with 10 bases aligning to TRBD2. Germline CDR1 reads MGHRA; CDR2 reads YSYEKL. The CDR3 is 18 residues long. V trimming: 1 base; J trimming: 5 bases; junction bases outside the gene matches: 11. Here the CDR3 reads CASSQVEAGLASNNEQFF. The DNA for the CDR3 is TGCGCCAGCAGCCAAGTGGAAGCGGGACTAGCGAGCAACAATGAGCAGTTCTTC.